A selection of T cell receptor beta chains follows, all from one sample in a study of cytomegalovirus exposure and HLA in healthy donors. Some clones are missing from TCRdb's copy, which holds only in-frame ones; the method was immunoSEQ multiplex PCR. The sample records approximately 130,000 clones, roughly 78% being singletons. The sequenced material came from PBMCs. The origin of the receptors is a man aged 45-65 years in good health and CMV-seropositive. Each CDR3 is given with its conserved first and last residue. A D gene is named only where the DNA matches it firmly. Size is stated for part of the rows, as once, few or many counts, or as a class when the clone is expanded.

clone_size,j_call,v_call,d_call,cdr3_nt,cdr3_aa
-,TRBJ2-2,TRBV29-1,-,TGCAGCGCCTTCCATGACACCTCCGCCACCGGGGAGCTGTTTTTT,CSAFHDTSATGELFF
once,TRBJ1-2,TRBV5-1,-,TGCGCCAGCAGCTTGAAAATGGACTCAACCCCCTATGGCTACACCTTC,CASSLKMDSTPYGYTF
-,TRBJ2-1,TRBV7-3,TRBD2,TGTGCCAGCAGCGAGCAAGCGGGAGTCTCCTACAATGAGCAGTTCTTC,CASSEQAGVSYNEQFF
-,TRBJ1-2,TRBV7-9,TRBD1,TGTGCCAGCAGCGATGTCGGGACAGGGGCCACTAACTATGGCTACACCTTC,CASSDVGTGATNYGYTF
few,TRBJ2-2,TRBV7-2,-,TGTGCCAGCAGCTTAGCCAGGAGGGGGCGGACCGGGGAGCTGTTTTTT,CASSLARRGRTGELFF
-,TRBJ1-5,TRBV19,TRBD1,TGTGCCAGTAGTATAGTCCCCCAGGGGGCAGGTCAGCCCCAGCATTTT,CASSIVPQGAGQPQHF
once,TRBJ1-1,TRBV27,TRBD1,TGTGCCAGCAGTCCCCTTCGACAGGGAAGCCTCACTGAAGCTTTCTTT,CASSPLRQGSLTEAFF
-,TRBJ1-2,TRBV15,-,TGTGCCACCAGCAGAGATAGTTATGGCTACACCTTC,CATSRDSYGYTF
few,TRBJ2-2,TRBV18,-,TGTGCCAGCTCAAGGGGCTTAAGCCGTAACACCGGGGAGCTGTTTTTT,CASSRGLSRNTGELFF
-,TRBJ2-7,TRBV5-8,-,TGTGCCAGCAGCCAGGCAACGTACGAGCAGTACTTC,CASSQATYEQYF